This TCR beta chain was identified in a study of CD8 T cells in Susac syndrome. Sequencing of TCR beta covered CD8+ and CD4+ T cells obtained from blood. Stable or active relapsing-remitting multiple sclerosis, untreated and meeting revised McDonald criteria, defined the controls. RNA totalling 0.5 to 1 ug underwent reverse transcription with random hexamers. One entry per CDR3 protein results from TCRdb running MiXCR on the immunoSEQ multiplex PCR reads. The sample shows around 170,000 distinct CDR3 sequences, roughly 95% of them seen only once. Trimming removed 5 bases from V and 6 bases from J, with 12 bases in between. The CDR3 is 13 residues long. Germline values: CDR1 SGDLS, CDR2 YYNGEE.

Sequencing was carried out using CD8+ T cells from PBMCs. The chain joins TRBV9 to TRBJ2-1; no clear D. The sequence came from a human donor with multiple sclerosis. The CDR3 is CASSDWTGNEQFF. DNA for the CDR3: TGTGCCAGCAGTGATTGGACGGGCAATGAGCAGTTCTTC.